A selection of T cell receptor beta chains follows, all from one sample in a study of human CD8 memory T cell subsets. TCRdb reprocessed the 5' RACE reads and stores each CDR3 protein as one record, lacking DNA. The sample table includes about 6,200 distinct CDR3 sequences. The sample taken for sequencing was CD8+ effector memory T cells (TEM) sorted from PBMCs. Source of these receptors: a human donor in good health. Both conserved end residues are part of each CDR3. Expanded clones are given a class, and other clones once, few, many or no size at all.

clone_size,v_call,j_call,cdr3_aa
.,TRBV12-5,TRBJ2-1,CASGLLAGAYNEQFF
.,TRBV7-8,TRBJ2-3,CASSLVTGGSTDTQYF
.,TRBV12-3/TRBV12-4,TRBJ1-5,CASSPSLAGTRSYGNQPQHF
.,TRBV6-6,TRBJ2-7,CASSEGASYEQYF
.,TRBV28,TRBJ2-1,CASTRAGGQEQFF
.,TRBV5-6,TRBJ2-1,CASSLTRPGFYEQFF
.,TRBV7-9,TRBJ2-3,CASSPRTGLHQNTQYF
medium-sized,TRBV3-1,TRBJ2-1,CASSFGQGYNEQFF
.,TRBV28,TRBJ1-2,CASSSPGADQGYTF
.,TRBV11-3,TRBJ2-2,CASSPWTSGNTGELFF
.,TRBV6-4,TRBJ2-2,CASSEGNTGELFF
large,TRBV3-1,TRBJ2-5,CASSQELAYQETQYF
.,TRBV2,TRBJ1-2,CASSEWGQVYGYTF
.,TRBV20-1,TRBJ1-2,CSAEFPGYSANYGYTF
.,TRBV20-1,TRBJ1-1,CSARQGAVVTEAFF
.,TRBV7-9,TRBJ2-7,CASSHPRTLSYEQYF
.,TRBV27,TRBJ1-5,CASSFTGVPNQPQHF
.,TRBV15,TRBJ1-2,CATSRDLAGGKGYTF
large,TRBV5-1,TRBJ1-5,CASSGTGLEHF
.,TRBV20-1,TRBJ2-1,CSASYWSSYNEQFF
.,TRBV3-1,TRBJ2-1,CASSQGGDPYNEQFF
.,TRBV2,TRBJ2-1,CASTRWGTRSYNEQFF
.,TRBV7-6,TRBJ2-3,CASSLGTSGIGRTDTQYF
medium-sized,TRBV5-1,TRBJ1-1,CASSLVLGRANTEAFF
.,TRBV10-3,TRBJ1-2,CAISDPGQYGYTF
.,TRBV13,TRBJ2-7,CASSLWPAGGPYEQYF
.,TRBV19,TRBJ2-5,CASSISPRSQETQYF
medium-sized,TRBV11-2,TRBJ2-5,CASSLDHNRQETQYF
.,TRBV6-5,TRBJ1-1,CASSYSGPVNTEAFF
.,TRBV2,TRBJ2-2,CASRIPTGELFF
.,TRBV29-1,TRBJ2-7,CSVGAGGGTYEQYF
.,TRBV7-9,TRBJ1-1,CASSPTGMNTEAFF
.,TRBV12-3/TRBV12-4,TRBJ2-3,CASSPTVTTDTQYF
.,TRBV5-1,TRBJ1-1,CASSYGKVDTEAFF
.,TRBV7-9,TRBJ1-3,CASSLVRDTEYSGNTIYF
.,TRBV7-8,TRBJ2-7,CASSPLGRDYEQYF
medium-sized,TRBV7-6,TRBJ2-3,CASSLATGNTDTQYF
.,TRBV7-8,TRBJ2-5,CASSLGGLAGAETQYF
.,TRBV11-3,TRBJ2-1,CASSPNSYNEQFF
.,TRBV28,TRBJ2-2,CASSTSGRNTGELFF
.,TRBV30,TRBJ1-2,CAWEQDRGVSYGYTF
.,TRBV3-1,TRBJ2-6,CASSGLGPGANVLTF
.,TRBV11-2,TRBJ2-1,CASSLTVGYNEQFF
.,TRBV2,TRBJ2-2,CASSLKGADDTGELFF
.,TRBV29-1,TRBJ1-1,CSALTTGHLNTEAFF
.,TRBV29-1,TRBJ2-5,CSVEDGSSGLQETQYF
.,TRBV25-1,TRBJ2-7,CASSEPGQSSYEQYF
.,TRBV28,TRBJ2-7,CASTQVGRRYEQYF
.,TRBV7-2,TRBJ1-1,CASSLFRTMNTEAFF
medium-sized,TRBV28,TRBJ2-1,CASSLVLSALNNEQFF
.,TRBV9,TRBJ1-5,CASSVFDNQPQHF
.,TRBV7-3,TRBJ2-1,CASSLTAGPEQFF
.,TRBV4-2,TRBJ2-1,CASSQERDGGNEQFF
.,TRBV3-1,TRBJ1-2,CASSPGRGFYGYTF
.,TRBV12-3/TRBV12-4,TRBJ2-1,CASRLAGPLHNEQFF
.,TRBV28,TRBJ2-5,CASSLEISSHETQYF
.,TRBV27,TRBJ2-3,CASSLWLERPDTQYF
.,TRBV28,TRBJ2-7,CASSLYLGSGRKHYEQYF
.,TRBV24-1,TRBJ2-3,CATSDMWTSGGAATQYF